This paragraph reports one TCR beta chain. This clonotype was seen repeatedly, ten times or more. Its antigen target is currently unknown. It has no much larger one-base neighbor in the sample; base qualities were not kept. This sample was taken from a study of human T cells and chemical hapten exposure (dated by TCRdb to the early 2020s). Regarding the complete study: For sensitization, 2% DPC in acetone was applied to a roughly 2 cm by roughly 2 cm area of upper inner arm skin. Throughout the study period of roughly 24 weeks, patients also received therapeutic DPC doses to the scalp every week. Patch testing on the upper back used Finn chambers containing 0.01% DPC, with scoring done after 6 days according to International Contact Dermatitis Research Group standards. The mostly female patient cohort included alopecia areata with under or over 50% scalp involvement, alopecia totalis and alopecia universalis. The libraries were sequenced as a pool, and the TCR yield per sample differed mostly because of small variations in library volumes within the pool. Peripheral blood TCR repertoire changes were tracked in vivo in alopecia patients during primary and secondary sensitization to the hapten diphenylcyclopropenone (DPC). Blood samples were taken from patients before sensitization (week 0) and at 2, 6 and about 24 weeks after DPC sensitization. Around 30 alopecia patients provided blood for TCR sequencing at one to four time points (pre-sensitization, 2, 6 and 24 weeks). Points the paper makes about the study in general: DPC sensitization did not change the number of TCRs with a frequency above 1 in 1000, and there was no evidence of changes in global repertoire structure. After repeated subsampling, changes were observed in the strength of the expansion versus patch-test correlation and in the threshold at which the correlation became significant. Compared with pre-sensitization or healthy control sets, expanded TCRs formed significantly more large CDR3 similarity clusters, which is consistent with antigen-driven responses. Patch test score correlated positively with the number of PT1 expanded TCRs, reaching significance at thresholds 8, 16 and 32 but not at 4. Because all patients had alopecia, a presumed autoimmune disease, the immune response of the patients might differ from that of healthy individuals.

According to the study, the label for this sample's time point signals: patch test 2, 6 weeks after DPC sensitization. The sample's treatment or condition label, in plain terms: therapeutic diphenylcyclopropenone sensitization with weekly scalp DPC. At each patch-test visit, blood was drawn before the patch test was applied. To be eligible, patients had to be aged 18 to 70, diagnosed with alopecia and judged suitable for DPC therapy, while pregnant patients were excluded. Total RNA was extracted from unfractionated whole blood collected in Tempus Blood RNA tubes. The receptor library was made with RACE. The sample was run on a NextSeq 500. Library preparation attached unique molecular identifiers to individual cDNA molecules for quantitative, reproducible TCR counting. Both TCR alpha and TCR beta chains were sequenced from each blood RNA sample. Per the authors' processing: Samples had a median of 95,638 TCRs, with a range from 23,224 to 690,600. V, J and CDR3 annotation of the TCR reads was carried out using the Decombinator software suite. Every sample was subsampled to the same number of TCRs (28,000) for the PS versus PT1 abundance plots. Expanded TCRs were defined as absent before sensitization and observed at least eight times at the 2-week time point. TCRdb redid the processing of the public reads, applying fastp at Q25 and MiXCR, and retained in-frame beta chains. When rows share a CDR3 protein, they turn into one entry using the most common DNA and genes. TCRdb, not the authors, supplied the V and J calls. For this sample the table gives just over 350,000 distinct CDR3 sequences, of which nearly 6.5% were detected only once. The ten top clones hold around 6.1% of the sample.

V sheds 5 bases and J sheds 2 bases, leaving 13 bases between their ends. The CDR3, cysteine through phenylalanine, is 15 amino acids long. Only CDR3 DNA is held: 45 bases, read in frame from base 1. According to the germline V gene, CDR1 reads SGHVS and CDR2 reads FQNEAQ. The sequences come from whole blood, collected in connection with sensitization to the hapten diphenylcyclopropenone (DPC). This sequence uses TRBV7-8 and TRBJ1-5, with a weak D call of TRBD1 (5 bases match). The clonotype was recovered from a woman between 18 and 29 years old with alopecia areata. Some clones in this sample may be carry-over from other donors' samples. The CDR3 in this case is CASSQQGLGNQPQHF. The DNA reads TGTGCCAGCAGCCAGCAGGGATTAGGCAATCAGCCCCAGCATTTT. This CDR3, with the reference TRBV7-8 and TRBJ1-5 proteins standing in past its ends, gives the full variable domain GAGVSQSPRYKVAKRGQDVALRCDPISGHVSLFWYQQALGQGPEFLTYFQNEAQLDKSGLPSDRFFAERPEGSVSTLKIQRTQQEDSAVYLCASSQQGLGNQPQHFGDGTRLSIL.